Presented here are 16 T cell receptor beta chains from one specimen sequenced in a study of blood T cell repertoires in COVID-19. Assay used: immunoSEQ multiplex PCR; TCRdb lists only in-frame clones, some missing. The table records about 41,000 clones, around nine tenths of them present only once. Sequencing was performed on peripheral blood. The receptors were sampled from a man aged 35-49 years with COVID-19, enrolled during active disease.

V and J are TRBV10-3 and TRBJ1-6; possibly TRBD1 for D (6 bases). Trimming removed 4 bases from V and 9 bases from J, with 13 bases in between. Germline assignment: CDR1 ENHRY and CDR2 SYGVKD. This CDR3 spans 14 amino acids. DNA for the CDR3: TGTGCCATCAGTGTAGACCAAGGGGGTTCACCCCTCCACTTT. Translating it yields CAISVDQGGSPLHF.

In nucleotides, the CDR3 is TGTGCCAGCAGCGTAGCTACAGGGAATAGTGGCTACACCTTC. As protein: CASSVATGNSGYTF. The gene calls are TRBV9 and TRBJ1-2, with TRBD1 as a possible D gene (6 bases). V lost 0 bases, J lost 7 bases, and 13 bases lay in between. Looked up from germline, CDR1 is SGDLS and CDR2 is YYNGEE. The CDR3 runs 14 residues. Supplemented by reference TRBV9 and TRBJ1-2, the full variable domain reads DSGVTQTPKHLITATGQRVTLRCSPRSGDLSVYWYQQSLDQGLQFLIQYYNGEERAKGNILERFSAQQFPDLHSELNLSSLELGDSALYFCASSVATGNSGYTFGSGTRLTVV.

V is TRBV5-4 and J is TRBJ2-5; possible D gene TRBD2, 6 bases. CDR1 and CDR2 from the germline V gene are SGHNT and YYREEE (reference sequence). Trimming removed 0 bases from V and 2 bases from J, with 11 bases in between. The CDR3 is made up of 15 amino acids. CDR3 residues: CASSLGAGTQETQYF. CDR3 nucleotide sequence: TGTGCCAGCAGCTTGGGGGCCGGGACTCAAGAGACCCAGTACTTC.

This clone has only a few counts. The chain combines TRBV21-1 with TRBJ2-1; TRBD2 is the table's D call, not checked against the DNA. TRBV21-1 is listed as a pseudogene. The CDR3 is made up of 17 amino acids. The CDR3 bases are TGTGCCAGCAGCAAACCAAGCGGGAGGACCCTCAACAATGAGCAGTTCTTC. Translating it yields CASSKPSGRTLNNEQFF.

Sample share makes this clone medium-sized. The V call is TRBV5-1, the J call TRBJ2-7; a possible D gene is TRBD2 (6 bases). The V end lost 0 bases, the J end lost 5 bases, and 12 bases lay between the germline ends. Germline loops: CDR1 SGHRS, CDR2 YFSETQ. This CDR3 region has 14 residues. In nucleotides, the CDR3 is TGCGCCAGCAGCTTGGAGGGACTGAAGGACGAGCAGTACTTC. It is translated as CASSLEGLKDEQYF.

In this sample, this clone turned up once. The rearrangement joins TRBV4-1 to TRBJ2-7; D is undetermined. The CDR3 consists of 13 residues. V lost 1 base to trimming and J lost 4 bases, with 8 bases between them. Germline V CDR1 and CDR2: MGHRA, YSYEKL. DNA of the CDR3: TGCGCCAGCAGCCAAGTGGTTCGGTACGAGCAGTACTTC. Its protein is CASSQVVRYEQYF.

The chain combines TRBV5-1 with TRBJ2-7, with 9 bases lining up with TRBD2. The length of the CDR3 is 15 residues. Per germline, CDR1 SGHRS and CDR2 YFSETQ. The junction had 7 bases not matched to a gene; V was cut back by 3 bases and J by 3 bases. CDR3 in amino acids: CASSWGAGGLYEQYF. The CDR3 DNA follows: TGCGCCAGCAGCTGGGGTGCGGGGGGGCTCTACGAGCAGTACTTC.

This clone is a singleton in its sample. This chain uses TRBV28 with TRBJ1-2; 8 bases line up with TRBD1. This CDR3 is 15 amino acids long. The germline V gene has CDR1 MDHEN and CDR2 SYDVKM. V shed 5 bases and J 2 bases; nucleotides not matched to a gene: 7. CDR3 coding DNA: TGTGCCAGCAGTACGAGAGACAGGGGAAACTATGGCTACACCTTC. It yields the protein CASSTRDRGNYGYTF.

This chain joins TRBV5-6 and TRBJ1-1, with D possibly TRBD1 on 5 matching bases. Germline CDR1 reads SGHDT; CDR2 reads YYEEEE. CDR3 length equals 14 residues. V was clipped by 4 bases and J by 4 bases, with 14 bases between them. CDR3: CASSPPGGGTEAFF. The CDR3 nucleotides are TGTGCCAGCAGCCCACCTGGGGGGGGCACTGAAGCTTTCTTT.

The rearrangement uses TRBV4-1 and TRBJ2-1; 10 bases agree with TRBD2. Germline values: CDR1 MGHRA, CDR2 YSYEKL. V lost 7 bases, J lost 7 bases, and 10 bases stayed unmatched. The CDR3 runs to 15 residues. The chain's CDR3 is CASTQEASGSNEQFF. As DNA, the CDR3 is TGCGCCAGCACCCAGGAAGCTAGCGGGAGTAATGAGCAGTTCTTC.

J is TRBJ2-7 and V is TRBV7-9; maybe TRBD2 (6 bases). V was trimmed by 2 bases and J by 2 bases, leaving 10 bases between them. There are 14 residues in the CDR3. Germline CDR1 and CDR2: SEHNR and FQNEAQ (reference sequence). The CDR3 loop reads CASSLTGLTYEQYF. The CDR3 DNA is TGTGCCAGCAGCTTAACGGGACTCACCTACGAGCAGTACTTC.

This clone showed up just once. The chain recombines TRBV29-1 with TRBJ1-2; D is perhaps TRBD1 (6 bases). CDR1 SQVTM and CDR2 ANQGSEA come from the germline V gene. The CDR3 totals 14 residues. Trimming removed 4 bases from V and 1 base from J, with 13 bases in between. DNA of the CDR3: TGCAGCGTTGTGGGGGCGGGCGATAACTATGGCTACACCTTC. This codes for CSVVGAGDNYGYTF.

This clone occurred once. The rearrangement links TRBV18 to TRBJ2-5, with 8 positions matching TRBD2. Unmatched junction bases numbered 3, after V lost 2 bases and J lost 4 bases. The V gene's germline CDR1 is KGHSH and CDR2 LQKENI. The CDR3 extends over 14 amino acids. The CDR3 loop is CASSPLRGGETQYF. CDR3 coding DNA: TGTGCCAGCTCACCATTACGGGGGGGAGAGACCCAGTACTTC.

This rearrangement joins TRBV21-1 to TRBJ2-7; TRBD1, the D gene given by the table, was not confirmed from the DNA. TRBV21-1 is a documented pseudogene. The CDR3 has 16 amino acids. CDR3 sequence: CASPLVRTDPGYEQYF. CDR3 coding DNA: TGTGCCAGTCCATTAGTTCGGACAGACCCCGGTTACGAGCAGTACTTC.

V gene TRBV7-9 combines with J gene TRBJ1-6, with D possibly matching TRBD1 (6 bases). This CDR3 is 11 amino acids long. Germline V lookup: CDR1 SEHNR, CDR2 FQNEAQ (reference sequence). V was shortened by 1 base and J by 19 bases, with 11 bases between the two germline ends. For the CDR3, the DNA is TGTGCCAGCAGCTTAGGGGGGCAGTTGCACTTT. Its protein product is CASSLGGQLHF.

This sequence joins TRBV18 and TRBJ1-2; possibly TRBD1 for D (5 bases). Germline V lookup: CDR1 KGHSH, CDR2 LQKENI. This CDR3 is built from 14 residues. V shed 3 bases and J shed 7 bases, with 15 bases lying between them. CDR3 sequence: CASSPGAGQGGYTF. The CDR3 DNA sequence: TGTGCCAGCTCACCGGGCGCGGGGCAAGGTGGCTACACCTTC.